One sample yielded the 17 T cell receptor beta chains listed below, sequenced in a study of blood T cell repertoires in COVID-19. The method was immunoSEQ multiplex PCR; TCRdb's version includes in-frame clones alone and lacks a portion of them. The table includes roughly 270,000 clones, roughly 85% detected once. What was sequenced was peripheral blood. These receptors were obtained from a man between 50 and 59 years old with active or convalescent COVID-19.

The chain joins TRBV21-1 to TRBJ2-7; the D call in the table, TRBD1, was not verified against the DNA. TRBV21-1 is described as a pseudogene. This CDR3 spans 15 amino acids. CDR3 region: CASSKRGRGSYEQYF. CDR3 coding DNA: TGTGCCAGCAGCAAAAGGGGTCGCGGCTCCTACGAGCAGTACTTC.

V is TRBV7-9 and J is TRBJ2-7; 7 bases map to TRBD1. Trimming took 5 bases from V and 2 from J; bases not matched to a gene: 9. The CDR3 has 15 residues. Germline V gene sequence: CDR1 SEHNR, CDR2 FQNEAQ (reference sequence). The CDR3 reads CASSPDRDRPYEQYF. CDR3 nucleotides: TGTGCCAGCAGCCCAGACCGGGACAGACCCTACGAGCAGTACTTC. Using reference TRBV7-9 and TRBJ2-7 for the parts outside the CDR3, the full variable domain is DTGVSQNPRHKITKRGQNVTFRCDPISEHNRLYWYRQTLGQGPEFLTYFQNEAQLEKSRLLSDRFSAERPKGSFSTLEIQRTEQGDSAMYLCASSPDRDRPYEQYFGPGTRLTVT.

This chain uses TRBV11-1 with TRBJ1-5; D remains unclear. The CDR3 totals 13 residues. Per the germline V gene, CDR1 is SGHAT and CDR2 is FQDESV (reference sequence). The germline V and J ends were trimmed by 5 bases and 1 base, with 6 bases remaining between them. The chain's CDR3 is CASSPGSNQPQHF. CDR3 in DNA: TGTGCCAGCAGCCCCGGGAGCAATCAGCCCCAGCATTTT.

The chain recombines TRBV7-9 with TRBJ1-4, with D possibly TRBD1 on 5 matching bases. The germline V and J ends were trimmed by 3 bases and 7 bases, with 15 bases remaining between them. Germline V gene lookup returns CDR1 SEHNR and CDR2 FQNEAQ (reference sequence). The CDR3 loop spans 15 amino acids. CDR3 loop: CASSFGQGPVEKLFF. CDR3 coding DNA: TGTGCCAGCAGCTTTGGGCAGGGTCCGGTTGAAAAACTGTTTTTT.

The chain uses TRBV9 and TRBJ2-5; the match to TRBD2 covers 11 bases. Germline V gene sequence: CDR1 SGDLS, CDR2 YYNGEE. The CDR3 contains 16 residues. V gave up 0 bases and J gave up 5 bases; unmatched junction bases: 6. The CDR3 region has the DNA TGTGCCAGCAGCGTAGGGTCTAGCGGGAGGTTGGAGACCCAGTACTTC. It encodes CASSVGSSGRLETQYF.

Here the CDR3 DNA reads TGTGCCAGTAGTGTAGGACAGGGCCTCCTCACAGATACGCAGTATTTT. Its translation: CASSVGQGLLTDTQYF. This chain joins TRBV19 and TRBJ2-3, with TRBD1 matching 8 bases. Losses at the gene ends were 5 bases for V and 2 bases for J; bases not matched to a gene: 9. This CDR3 comprises 16 residues. Germline V gene lookup returns CDR1 LNHDA and CDR2 SQIVND (reference sequence).

The chain links TRBV20-1 to TRBJ2-7; 11 bases match TRBD2. The CDR3 runs 17 residues. Germline V gene lookup returns CDR1 DFQATT and CDR2 SNEGSKA (reference sequence). Germline trimming cut 3 bases from V and 3 bases from J; bases unmatched to any gene: 13. The CDR3 DNA reads as TGCAGTGCTAGTGGGGCTAGCGGGAGGTTAGTCGACTACGAGCAGTACTTC. This encodes CSASGASGRLVDYEQYF.

The V call is TRBV11-1, the J call TRBJ2-7; D unclear. CDR3 length equals 12 residues. CDR1 and CDR2 (germline): SGHAT, FQDESV (reference sequence). V gave up 0 bases and J gave up 6 bases, with 6 bases separating them. CDR3 sequence (DNA): TGTGCCAGCAGCTTAGCATGGGCCGAGCAGTACTTC. It encodes CASSLAWAEQYF.

The V gene is TRBV28, the J gene TRBJ1-5; 7 nucleotides agree with TRBD1. The CDR3 is 14 residues long. V gave up 11 bases and J gave up 1 base; unmatched junction bases: 8. Germline loops: CDR1 MDHEN, CDR2 SYDVKM. In DNA, the CDR3 is TGTGCCGGCCGACAGGGAGGCAGCAATCAGCCCCAGCATTTT. Translating it yields CAGRQGGSNQPQHF.

J is TRBJ1-2 and V is TRBV12-5; 7 bases map to TRBD1. CDR1 is LGHNT and CDR2 is FRNRAP in the germline V gene. The CDR3 sequence is 15 residues long. J gave up 4 bases and V 5 bases, and 10 bases lay outside the gene matches. The CDR3 here is CASGGHRGSSYGYTF. The CDR3 DNA is TGTGCTAGTGGTGGACACAGGGGTTCTAGCTATGGCTACACCTTC.

This chain uses TRBV19 with TRBJ1-5; TRBD1 is a possible D gene (5 bases). Trimming removed 3 bases at V and 0 bases at J, with 9 bases between. The CDR3 runs 15 residues. The germline gives CDR1 LNHDA, CDR2 SQIVND (reference sequence). CDR3 protein: CASSIAGYSNQPQHF. The CDR3 DNA sequence: TGTGCCAGTAGTATCGCAGGGTATAGCAATCAGCCCCAGCATTTT.

The V call is TRBV7-3, the J call TRBJ2-3; possible D gene TRBD2, 5 bases. Trimming shortened V by 1 base and J by 5 bases, and 10 bases separated the two germline ends. Germline assignment: CDR1 SGHTA and CDR2 FQGTGA. The CDR3 is made up of 14 amino acids. The CDR3 spells CASSLKSRGDTQYF. CDR3 nucleotides: TGTGCCAGCAGCTTAAAGTCACGGGGAGATACGCAGTATTTT.

The chain is built from TRBV10-3 and TRBJ2-1; 9 bases line up with TRBD2. CDR3 size: 16 residues. V shed 0 bases, J shed 9 bases, and the junction held 9 bases outside the gene matches. Germline loops: CDR1 ENHRY, CDR2 SYGVKD. The CDR3: CAISESVAGVVGEQFF. The DNA of the CDR3 is TGTGCCATCAGTGAGTCGGTAGCGGGAGTAGTGGGTGAGCAGTTCTTC.

The rearrangement joins TRBV30 to TRBJ1-2; TRBD1 might be the D (6 bases). Germline lookup yields CDR1 GTSNPN and CDR2 SVGIG (reference sequence). Between the trimmed V and J ends, which lost 6 bases and 0 bases, there was a span of 8 bases. The CDR3 has 12 residues. The CDR3 sequence: CACGQTNYGYTF. The DNA of the CDR3 is TGTGCCTGCGGACAGACTAACTATGGCTACACCTTC.

The gene calls are TRBV7-6 and TRBJ2-1; 8 bases fit TRBD2. The CDR3 sequence is 14 residues long. CDR1 is SGHVS, CDR2 FNYEAQ, per germline. Trimming at V came to 5 bases and at J to 7 bases, leaving 7 bases not matched to a gene. The CDR3 region has the DNA TGTGCCAGCAGCAGCGGGAGTAGGAGTAATGAGCAGTTCTTC. It yields the protein CASSSGSRSNEQFF.

This chain links TRBV5-4 with TRBJ1-6; D remains ambiguous. V was clipped by 0 bases and J by 7 bases, with 11 bases between them. The CDR3 totals 15 residues. Per the germline V gene, CDR1 is SGHNT and CDR2 is YYREEE (reference sequence). CDR3 sequence (DNA): TGTGCCAGCAGCTTGGACCAACTGCCAAATTCACCCCTCCACTTT. This gives the protein CASSLDQLPNSPLHF.

This chain connects TRBV9 to TRBJ2-1, with 9 bases that match TRBD1. Germline CDR1 is SGDLS and CDR2 is YYNGEE. The junction had 6 bases not matched to a gene; V was cut back by 0 bases and J by 8 bases. CDR3 length equals 15 residues. For the CDR3, the DNA is TGTGCCAGCAGCGTAGGGTGGGGACAGGGTGATGAGCAGTTCTTC. This encodes CASSVGWGQGDEQFF. Full variable domain (rest looked up from reference TRBV9 and TRBJ2-1): DSGVTQTPKHLITATGQRVTLRCSPRSGDLSVYWYQQSLDQGLQFLIQYYNGEERAKGNILERFSAQQFPDLHSELNLSSLELGDSALYFCASSVGWGQGDEQFFGPGTRLTVL.